Listed below are T cell receptor beta chains from one sample, sequenced in a study of T-cell reconstitution after alpha-beta-depleted transplantation in children. In TCRdb, the PCR reads were re-called with MiXCR into one record per CDR3 protein. The sample contains 55,000 to 70,000 distinct CDR3 sequences, roughly a tenth of which appear only once. The material was PBMCs, obtained before TCRalphabeta/CD19-depleted stem cell transplant. The source of these receptors is a boy aged 5-17 years with acute myeloid leukemia, due to receive a stem cell transplant. Each CDR3 is given with its conserved first and last residue. D genes are given only for firm matches. Some rows have no size entry. The others give once, few or many, or a class for an expanded clone.

CDR3 protein | CDR3 DNA | J gene | clone size | V gene | D gene
CASSRLNEKLFF | TGTGCCAGCAGCAGGCTTAATGAAAAACTGTTTTTT | TRBJ1-4 | many | TRBV27 | .
CASSLVNTGELFF | TGTGCCAGCAGCTTAGTTAACACCGGGGAGCTGTTTTTT | TRBJ2-2 | many | TRBV5-5 | .
CASSQDITSERGAPREQFF | TGCGCCAGCAGCCAAGATATCACGTCCGAGCGGGGCGCCCCCAGGGAGCAGTTCTTC | TRBJ2-1 | many | TRBV4-3 | TRBD2
CASSDPRTGLHEAFF | TGCGCCAGCAGTGATCCGCGGACAGGGCTACATGAAGCTTTCTTT | TRBJ1-1 | many | TRBV10-2 | TRBD1
CASSSPFRDTSYNEQFF | TGTGCCAGCAGTTCGCCGTTCCGGGACACCTCCTACAATGAGCAGTTCTTC | TRBJ2-1 | many | TRBV28 | .
CASSRDRLYGYTF | TGCGCCAGCAGCCGGGACAGACTATATGGCTACACCTTC | TRBJ1-2 | many | TRBV5-1 | TRBD1
CASSFFLGSEETQYF | TGTGCCAGCAGTTTCTTTCTCGGGAGTGAAGAGACCCAGTACTTC | TRBJ2-5 | many | TRBV12-3/TRBV12-4 | .
CASSFLTGTGELFF | TGCGCCAGCAGCTTCCTGACAGGGACCGGGGAGCTGTTTTTT | TRBJ2-2 | many | TRBV5-1 | TRBD1
CASSYFLATQETQYF | TGTGCCAGCAGTTACTTCCTAGCTACGCAAGAGACCCAGTACTTC | TRBJ2-5 | . | TRBV6-2/TRBV6-3 | .
CASSLSVPLGRDNEQFF | TGTGCCAGCAGTTTATCGGTTCCCCTCGGCAGGGACAATGAGCAGTTCTTC | TRBJ2-1 | many | TRBV27 | .
CSASKPRGGGQFF | TGCAGTGCCTCGAAACCGCGGGGTGGTGGGCAGTTCTTC | TRBJ2-1 | many | TRBV20-1 | .
CASSPADRGGETQYF | TGTGCCAGCAGCCCAGCGGACAGGGGGGGAGAGACCCAGTACTTC | TRBJ2-5 | many | TRBV11-2 | TRBD1
CASSLGEGARDTEAFF | TGTGCCAGCAGCTTAGGGGAGGGGGCGCGTGACACTGAAGCTTTCTTT | TRBJ1-1 | many | TRBV7-9 | TRBD1
CASSSTSGRLYEQYF | TGCGCCAGCAGCTCTACTAGCGGGAGGCTCTACGAGCAGTACTTC | TRBJ2-7 | many | TRBV5-1 | TRBD2
CASSKGAVNQPQHF | TGTGCCAGTAGTAAGGGGGCAGTCAATCAGCCCCAGCATTTT | TRBJ1-5 | once | TRBV19 | TRBD1
CASSSERGAGTDYGYTF | TGCGCCAGCAGCTCCGAGCGGGGAGCCGGGACAGACTATGGCTACACCTTC | TRBJ1-2 | many | TRBV5-1 | TRBD1
CASSVATGTEAFF | TGTGCCAGCAGCGTAGCTACAGGCACTGAAGCTTTCTTT | TRBJ1-1 | many | TRBV9 | .
CASSFGRTGLPRETQYF | TGTGCCAGCAGCTTTGGACGGACAGGGCTCCCTCGGGAGACCCAGTACTTC | TRBJ2-5 | many | TRBV7-9 | TRBD1
CASSARNDGTGRDTQYF | TGTGCCAGCAGCGCCAGAAACGACGGGACAGGGAGAGATACGCAGTATTTT | TRBJ2-3 | . | TRBV9 | TRBD1
CASSLELADDEQYF | TGCGCCAGCAGCTTGGAACTAGCGGATGACGAGCAGTACTTC | TRBJ2-7 | many | TRBV5-1 | TRBD2
CSAPTGGGQETQYF | TGCAGTGCTCCGACAGGGGGCGGTCAAGAGACCCAGTACTTC | TRBJ2-5 | many | TRBV20-1 | TRBD1
CASSIVGGANTEAFF | TGCGCCAGCAGCATTGTTGGAGGGGCTAACACTGAAGCTTTCTTT | TRBJ1-1 | many | TRBV5-1 | .
CASSLGWETQYF | TGTGCCAGCAGCTTAGGCTGGGAGACCCAGTACTTC | TRBJ2-5 | many | TRBV7-2 | .
CASSFFGARELLNTQYF | TGTGCCAGCAGTTTTTTCGGGGCCCGGGAACTCCTTAATACGCAGTATTTT | TRBJ2-3 | many | TRBV6-5 | .
CASSLRTEGNTIYF | TGTGCCAGCAGTTTGAGGACGGAGGGAAACACCATATATTTT | TRBJ1-3 | many | TRBV12-3/TRBV12-4 | .
CASSRLWGTDTQYF | TGTGCCAGCAGCCGCTTATGGGGCACAGATACGCAGTATTTT | TRBJ2-3 | many | TRBV6-6 | .